This entry describes one T cell receptor (beta chain). The sample holds other DNA sequences that translate to the same CDR3. Here immunoSEQ multiplex PCR was the method, and the copy in TCRdb shows in-frame clones only, minus some. Of about 510,000 clones listed, roughly 85% are singletons. This specimen comes from a study of shared clonotypes between healthy human individuals. Tens of millions of PBMCs went into genomic DNA for unsorted samples. Germline V gene lookup returns CDR1 SGHRS and CDR2 YFSETQ. The CDR3 runs to 13 residues. Deletions cut 1 base from V and 1 base from J, with 6 bases between. Sequencing was done on a sample of PBMCs. The V call is TRBV5-1, the J call TRBJ2-7; the D is unclear. This TCR was recovered from a woman aged 40 to 49 in good health. Some clones in this sample may be carry-over from other donors' samples. The CDR3 region has the DNA TGCGCCAGCAGCTTGACCTCATCCTACGAGCAGTACTTC. Translation: CASSLTSSYEQYF.